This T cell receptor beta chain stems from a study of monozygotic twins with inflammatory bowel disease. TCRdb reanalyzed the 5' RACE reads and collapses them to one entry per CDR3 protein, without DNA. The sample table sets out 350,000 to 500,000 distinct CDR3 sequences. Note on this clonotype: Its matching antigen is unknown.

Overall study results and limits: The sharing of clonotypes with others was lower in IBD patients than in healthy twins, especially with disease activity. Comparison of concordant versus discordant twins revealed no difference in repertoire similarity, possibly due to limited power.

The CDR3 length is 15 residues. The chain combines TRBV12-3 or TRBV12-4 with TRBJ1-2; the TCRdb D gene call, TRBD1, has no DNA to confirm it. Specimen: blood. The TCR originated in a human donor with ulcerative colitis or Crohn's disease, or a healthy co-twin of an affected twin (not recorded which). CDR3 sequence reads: CASTVSGPSYYGYTF.